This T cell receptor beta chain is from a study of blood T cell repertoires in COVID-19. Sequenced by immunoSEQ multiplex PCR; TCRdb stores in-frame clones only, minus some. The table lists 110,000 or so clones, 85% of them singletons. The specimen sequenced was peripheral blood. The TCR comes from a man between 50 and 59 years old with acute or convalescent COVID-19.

CDR3 protein: CASSPQGWQGTQYF. The CDR3 DNA reads as TGTGCCAGCAGCCCACAGGGTTGGCAGGGGACCCAGTACTTC. The J gene is TRBJ2-5, the V gene TRBV9; TRBD1 might be the D (6 bases). The V end was cut by 4 bases, the J end by 7 bases, with 17 bases between. The CDR3 runs to 14 residues. Germline V gives CDR1 SGDLS, CDR2 YYNGEE.